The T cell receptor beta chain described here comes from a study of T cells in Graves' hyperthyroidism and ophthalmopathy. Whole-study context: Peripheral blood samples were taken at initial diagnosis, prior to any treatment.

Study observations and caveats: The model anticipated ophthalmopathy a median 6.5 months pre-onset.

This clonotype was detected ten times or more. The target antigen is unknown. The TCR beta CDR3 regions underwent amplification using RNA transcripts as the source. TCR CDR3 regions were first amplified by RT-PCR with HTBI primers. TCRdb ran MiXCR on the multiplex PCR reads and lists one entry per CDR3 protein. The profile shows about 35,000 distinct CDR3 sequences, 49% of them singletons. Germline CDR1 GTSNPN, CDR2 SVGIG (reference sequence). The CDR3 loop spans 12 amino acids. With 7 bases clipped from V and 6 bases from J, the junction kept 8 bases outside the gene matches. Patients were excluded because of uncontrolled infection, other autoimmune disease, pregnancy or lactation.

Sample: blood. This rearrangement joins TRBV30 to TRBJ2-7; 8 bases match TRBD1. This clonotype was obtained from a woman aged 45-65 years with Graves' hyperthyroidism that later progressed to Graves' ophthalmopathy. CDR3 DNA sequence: TGTGCCTCGACAGGGGATGCGGTCGAGCAGTACTTC. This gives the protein CASTGDAVEQYF. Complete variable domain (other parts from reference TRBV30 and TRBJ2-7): SQTIHQWPATLVQPVGSPLSLECTVEGTSNPNLYWYRQAAGRGLQLLFYSVGIGQISSEVPQNLSASRPQDRQFILSSKKLLLSDSGFYLCASTGDAVEQYFGPGTRLTVT.